Described below is a single T cell receptor beta chain sequence and its context. Antigen: not known. TCRdb reprocessed the 5' RACE reads via MiXCR and lists one record per CDR3 protein. This table has 400,000 or so distinct CDR3 sequences, about 9.9% appearing once. This specimen comes from a study of T cells after yellow fever vaccination. About the study: With SMART-Seq v4 Ultra Low Input, the fractions containing low cell numbers were prepared. Study findings and constraints: A minor fraction of clonotypes spanned both CD4 and CD8 compartments.

The clonotype was recovered from a man aged 18 to 29 who received the YFV17D yellow fever vaccine. Material: PBMCs, obtained on the day of the first yellow fever vaccination.

CDR3 in amino acids: CASSLPHGAGSPYEQYF. In nucleotides, the CDR3 is TGTGCCAGCAGCTTACCCCACGGGGCAGGGTCTCCTTACGAGCAGTACTTC. V usage is TRBV5-5 and J usage is TRBJ2-7; perhaps D is TRBD1 or TRBD2 (5 bases each). Germline V CDR1 and CDR2: SGHKS, YYEKEE (reference sequence). CDR3 size: 17 residues. Trimming stripped 2 bases from V and 4 bases from J, with 22 bases between.